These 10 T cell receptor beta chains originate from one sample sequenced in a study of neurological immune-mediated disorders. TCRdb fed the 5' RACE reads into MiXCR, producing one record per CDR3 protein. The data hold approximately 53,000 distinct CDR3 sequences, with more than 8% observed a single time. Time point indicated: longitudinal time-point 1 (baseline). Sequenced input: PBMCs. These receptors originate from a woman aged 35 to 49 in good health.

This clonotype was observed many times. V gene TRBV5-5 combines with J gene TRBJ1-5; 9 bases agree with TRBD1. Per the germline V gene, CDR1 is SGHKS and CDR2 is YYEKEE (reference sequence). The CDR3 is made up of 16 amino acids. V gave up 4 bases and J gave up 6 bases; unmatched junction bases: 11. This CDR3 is CASSRRGTGIGQPQHF. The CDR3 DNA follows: TGTGCCAGCAGCCGACGAGGGACAGGGATTGGTCAGCCCCAGCATTTT.

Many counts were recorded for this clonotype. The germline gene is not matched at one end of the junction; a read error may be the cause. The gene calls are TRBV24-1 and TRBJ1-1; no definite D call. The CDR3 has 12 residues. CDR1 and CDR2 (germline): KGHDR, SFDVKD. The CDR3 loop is CATSVPGAAVFF. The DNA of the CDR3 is TGTGCCACCAGTGTCCCTGGCGCCGCGGTCTTTTTT.

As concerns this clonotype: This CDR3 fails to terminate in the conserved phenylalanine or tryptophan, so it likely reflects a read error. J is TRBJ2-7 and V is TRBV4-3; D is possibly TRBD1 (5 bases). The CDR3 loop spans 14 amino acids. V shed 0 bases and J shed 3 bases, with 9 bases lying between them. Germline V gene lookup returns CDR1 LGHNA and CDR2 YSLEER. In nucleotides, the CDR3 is TGCGCCAGCAGCCAAGATGCAGGGTACTACGAGCAGTACATC. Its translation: CASSQDAGYYEQYI.

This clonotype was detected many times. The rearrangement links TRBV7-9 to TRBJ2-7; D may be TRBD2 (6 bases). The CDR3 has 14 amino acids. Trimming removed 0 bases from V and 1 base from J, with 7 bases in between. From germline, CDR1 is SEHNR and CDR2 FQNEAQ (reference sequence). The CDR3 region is CASSLAGGSYEQYF. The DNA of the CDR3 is TGTGCCAGCAGCTTAGCCGGGGGTTCCTACGAGCAGTACTTC. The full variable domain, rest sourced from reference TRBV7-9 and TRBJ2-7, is DTGVSQNPRHKITKRGQNVTFRCDPISEHNRLYWYRQTLGQGPEFLTYFQNEAQLEKSRLLSDRFSAERPKGSFSTLEIQRTEQGDSAMYLCASSLAGGSYEQYFGPGTRLTVT.

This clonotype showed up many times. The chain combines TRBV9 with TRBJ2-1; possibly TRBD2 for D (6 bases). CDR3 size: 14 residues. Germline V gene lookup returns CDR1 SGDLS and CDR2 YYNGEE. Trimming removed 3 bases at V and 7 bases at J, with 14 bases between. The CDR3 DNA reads TGTGCCAGCAGCGCCCCCCCGGGGGAGAATGAGCAGTTCTTC. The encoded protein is CASSAPPGENEQFF.

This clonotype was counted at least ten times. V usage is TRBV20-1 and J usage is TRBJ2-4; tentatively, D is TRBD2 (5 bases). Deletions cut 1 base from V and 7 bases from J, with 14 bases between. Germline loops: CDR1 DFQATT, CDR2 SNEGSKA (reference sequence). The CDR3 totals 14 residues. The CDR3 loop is CSARVAGVTNIQYF. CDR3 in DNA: TGCAGTGCTAGAGTGGCCGGGGTAACGAACATTCAGTACTTC.

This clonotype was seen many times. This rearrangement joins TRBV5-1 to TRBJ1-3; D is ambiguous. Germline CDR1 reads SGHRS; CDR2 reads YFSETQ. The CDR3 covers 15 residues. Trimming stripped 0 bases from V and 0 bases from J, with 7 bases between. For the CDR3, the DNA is TGCGCCAGCAGCTTGGACGCCAGCTCTGGAAACACCATATATTTT. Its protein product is CASSLDASSGNTIYF.

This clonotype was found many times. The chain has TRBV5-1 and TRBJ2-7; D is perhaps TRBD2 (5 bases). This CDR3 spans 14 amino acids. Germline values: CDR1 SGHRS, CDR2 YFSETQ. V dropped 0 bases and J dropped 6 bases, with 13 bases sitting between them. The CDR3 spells CASSLETGNTEQYF. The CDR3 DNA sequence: TGCGCCAGCAGCTTGGAAACGGGAAATACCGAGCAGTACTTC.

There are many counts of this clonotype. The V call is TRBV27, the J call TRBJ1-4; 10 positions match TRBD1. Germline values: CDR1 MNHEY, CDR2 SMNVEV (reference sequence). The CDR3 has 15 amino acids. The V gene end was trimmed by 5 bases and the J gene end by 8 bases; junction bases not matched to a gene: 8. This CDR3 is CASSPWTGGEEKLFF. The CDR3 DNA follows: TGTGCCAGCAGTCCCTGGACAGGGGGAGAGGAAAAACTGTTTTTT.

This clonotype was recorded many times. CDR3 bases: TGTGCCAGCAGCTTAACGGGCGGGAGGGCTTCCTACGAGCAGTACTTC. Translated, it gives CASSLTGGRASYEQYF. The rearrangement joins TRBV7-2 to TRBJ2-7, with TRBD2 matching over 9 bases. CDR3 length: 16 residues. J was trimmed by 1 base and V by 2 bases; bases with no gene match: 6. Germline assignment: CDR1 SGHTA and CDR2 FQGNSA.